This T cell receptor (beta chain) was identified in a study of tumor-infiltrating lymphocytes in localized non-small cell lung cancer. Study information: The cohort mixed smokers and never-smokers, several histologies, and some post-neoadjuvant-chemotherapy samples. Tumor tissue and non-adjacent uninvolved lung came from each patient. Study-wide points: Available tissue quantity limited TCR sequencing to a patient subset. Different pieces of the same tissue went to different assays, confounding technical variation with intratumor heterogeneity.

This clone was counted between two and nine times. Its specificity is unknown. The germline CDR1 and CDR2 sequences are PRHDT and FYEKMQ (reference sequence). Trimming left V 3 bases short and J 12 bases short, with 24 bases between. This CDR3 contains 15 residues. Measured with immunoSEQ multiplex PCR; TCRdb has only the in-frame clones, and not every one. Altogether under 20,000 clones are present, roughly 69% being singletons, with the ten largest covering 6.5%. This chain connects TRBV13 to TRBJ2-7; the D is unclear. The receptor was derived from a human donor with non-small cell lung cancer. The sequencing sample was made of lung tumor tissue. The CDR3 sequence: CASSFAASVRRKLYF. As DNA, the CDR3 is TGTGCCAGCAGCTTCGCGGCCTCGGTCCGAAGGAAGCTGTACTTC.